These 2 T cell receptor beta chains originate from one sample sequenced in a study of technical replicates of blood from a few donors. Produced via immunoSEQ multiplex PCR; TCRdb's table is partial and in-frame only. The repertoire includes about 100,000 clones, 90% to 95% of them detected once, and 0.24% sits in the top ten. The sequencing sample was made of T cells isolated from PBMCs. The source is a human donor in good health.

The genes are TRBV2 and TRBJ1-5; 7 bases fit TRBD1. The J segment lost 0 bases and the V segment lost 8 bases, leaving 16 bases of the junction unmatched. From germline, CDR1 is SNHLY and CDR2 FYNNEI. The CDR3 runs 18 residues. The CDR3 reads CASGDSGRYVYSNQPQHF. The CDR3 nucleotides read TGTGCCAGCGGGGACAGCGGGAGGTACGTGTATAGCAATCAGCCCCAGCATTTT. Drawing the rest from reference TRBV2 and TRBJ1-5, the complete variable domain is EPEVTQTPSHQVTQMGQEVILRCVPISNHLYFYWYRQILGQKVEFLVSFYNNEISEKSEIFDDQFSVERPDGSNFTLKIRSTKLEDSAMYFCASGDSGRYVYSNQPQHFGDGTRLSIL.

The rearrangement joins TRBV18 to TRBJ2-3, with TRBD2 matching 7 bases. The V gene's germline CDR1 is KGHSH and CDR2 LQKENI. The V segment lost 3 bases and the J segment 2 bases; nucleotides outside the gene matches: 2. The CDR3 length is 14 residues. CDR3 DNA sequence: TGTGCCAGCTCACCCGGGAGGAACACAGATACGCAGTATTTT. Residues: CASSPGRNTDTQYF.